The clone carrying this TCR beta chain has a single count. Its target is not known. This sample is part of a study of beta chain features in type 1 diabetes. Study in general: Age, gender and cell yields were alike across patients and healthy donors. Notes on the study in general: When cDNA is sequenced, cells with high TCR expression could be over-represented. VDJ junctions sequenced from type 1 diabetes patients showed fewer insertions and more deletions.

This CDR3 region has 14 residues. V lost 10 bases and J lost 1, with 14 bases in between. The germline V gene encodes CDR1 SGHTA and CDR2 FQGNSA. Averaging roughly 0.12 L, one heparinised blood draw came from each individual donor. Reverse transcribing all isolated RNA meant expressed TCRB transcripts were sequenced. Generated by immunoSEQ multiplex PCR, the TCRdb table keeps only in-frame clones and is missing some. The sample holds 200,000 to 250,000 clones, 14% seen once. The sequenced material came from naive CD4+ T cells from blood. The receptor was isolated from a woman aged 40 to 50 in good health. This chain joins TRBV7-2 and TRBJ1-3; D perhaps matches TRBD1 (6 bases). CDR3 amino acids: CATRDIGSGNTIYF. The CDR3 coding sequence is TGTGCCACCAGGGACATCGGATCTGGAAACACCATATATTTT.